This is a list of T cell receptor beta chains from one sample in a study of a mutant IDH1 vaccine in newly diagnosed glioma. Assay: immunoSEQ multiplex PCR; the TCRdb copy retains only in-frame clones and omits some. This sample has some 52,000 clones, with 75% to 95% found just once. For these receptors, no antigen is known. The sequences come from PBMCs, collected from a glioma patient whose treatment included an IDH1 peptide vaccine. The receptor source for this set is a man aged 45 to 65 with glioma. Each CDR3 is given with its conserved first and last residue. A D gene is named only where the DNA matches it firmly. Expanded clones are given a class, and other clones once, few, many or no size at all.

length	V	D	size	J	CDR3	DNA
18	TRBV10-3	-	once	TRBJ2-3	CAISESLGGSASTDTQYF	TGTGCCATCAGTGAGTCTCTTGGGGGGTCTGCGAGCACAGATACGCAGTATTTT
12	TRBV29-1	-	-	TRBJ2-3	CSVGGARDTQYF	TGCAGCGTTGGTGGGGCTAGAGATACGCAGTATTTT
15	TRBV19	-	-	TRBJ1-1	CASRGGAPGFTEAFF	TGTGCCAGTCGGGGGGGGGCCCCGGGGTTTACTGAAGCTTTCTTT
14	TRBV5-5	TRBD1	-	TRBJ2-7	CASSLGQGAYEQYF	TGTGCCAGCAGCTTAGGACAGGGGGCCTACGAGCAGTACTTC
12	TRBV7-9	-	-	TRBJ2-1	CASSPDRNEQFF	TGTGCCAGCAGCCCGGACAGAAATGAGCAGTTCTTC
13	TRBV2	-	once	TRBJ2-7	CASHPGIPYEQYF	TGTGCCAGCCACCCGGGGATTCCTTACGAGCAGTACTTC
13	TRBV28	-	-	TRBJ2-7	CASSLQLVYEQYF	TGTGCCAGCAGTTTGCAACTAGTCTACGAGCAGTACTTC
15	TRBV5-1	-	-	TRBJ2-1	CASSLSRGTYNEQFF	TGCGCCAGCAGCTTGTCCCGGGGAACCTACAATGAGCAGTTCTTC
13	TRBV13	-	once	TRBJ2-7	CASSPLISYEQYF	TGTGCCAGCAGCCCACTGATATCCTACGAGCAGTACTTC
12	TRBV11-2	-	-	TRBJ1-1	CASKGRNTEAFF	TGTGCCAGCAAGGGCAGGAACACTGAAGCTTTCTTT
15	TRBV9	-	-	TRBJ2-1	CASSVEIQSYNEQFF	TGTGCCAGCAGCGTAGAGATCCAGTCCTACAATGAGCAGTTCTTC
16	TRBV7-9	TRBD2	-	TRBJ2-5	CASSPALAGGGETQYF	TGTGCCAGCAGCCCCGCTCTAGCGGGGGGAGGAGAGACCCAGTACTTC
12	TRBV11-2	-	-	TRBJ2-7	CASSLDKGEQYF	TGTGCCAGCAGCTTAGACAAGGGCGAGCAGTACTTC
15	TRBV6-5	-	once	TRBJ1-2	CASSPDGRPFDGYTF	TGTGCCAGCAGTCCTGACGGGCGGCCTTTCGATGGCTACACCTTC
17	TRBV11-3	TRBD1	-	TRBJ1-1	CASSLEKQGARNTEAFF	TGTGCCAGCAGCTTAGAGAAGCAGGGGGCGCGTAACACTGAAGCTTTCTTT
12	TRBV13	TRBD2	-	TRBJ2-7	CASTKGLYEQYF	TGTGCCAGCACCAAGGGACTATACGAGCAGTACTTC
16	TRBV27	TRBD2	few	TRBJ2-1	CASSPLAGEAYNEQFF	TGTGCCAGCAGTCCCTTAGCGGGAGAGGCCTACAATGAGCAGTTCTTC
12	TRBV7-9	-	-	TRBJ2-5	CATRGFQETQYF	TGTGCCACAAGAGGGTTCCAAGAGACCCAGTACTTC
15	TRBV6-5	-	-	TRBJ2-7	CASTPTLRDAYEQYF	TGTGCCAGCACCCCCACGCTGCGGGACGCCTACGAGCAGTACTTC
13	TRBV30	-	-	TRBJ2-5	CAWSVPVLETQYF	TGTGCCTGGAGTGTACCGGTTCTGGAGACCCAGTACTTC
13	TRBV27	-	-	TRBJ1-1	CASSLVRGRGAFF	TGTGCCAGCAGTTTAGTCAGGGGTAGGGGCGCTTTCTTT
13	TRBV19	-	-	TRBJ1-5	CASRLDSSQPQHF	TGTGCCAGTAGATTGGACAGTTCTCAGCCCCAGCATTTT
13	TRBV11-2	-	-	TRBJ2-7	CASRHGGSYEQYF	TGTGCCAGCCGCCATGGGGGATCCTACGAGCAGTACTTC
14	TRBV6-5	-	once	TRBJ1-1	CASSYTLRGFEAFF	TGTGCCAGCAGTTACACCCTTAGGGGTTTCGAAGCTTTCTTT
16	TRBV7-9	TRBD1	-	TRBJ2-5	CASSLPSDRFWETQYF	TGTGCCAGCAGCTTACCCTCGGACAGGTTCTGGGAGACCCAGTACTTC
13	TRBV4-2	-	-	TRBJ2-5	CASSQGVRETQYF	TGTGCCAGCAGCCAGGGGGTTAGGGAGACCCAGTACTTC
14	TRBV5-1	TRBD1	-	TRBJ2-5	CASSFYRGQETQYF	TGCGCCAGCAGCTTCTACAGGGGCCAAGAGACCCAGTACTTC
16	TRBV5-4	TRBD2	-	TRBJ2-7	CASSLDGLAISYEQYF	TGTGCCAGCAGCCTTGACGGACTAGCGATCTCCTACGAGCAGTACTTC
14	TRBV7-2	TRBD1	-	TRBJ1-3	CASSPRTGGNTIYF	TGTGCCAGCAGCCCGAGGACAGGCGGAAACACCATATATTTT
15	TRBV9	-	once	TRBJ1-4	CASSVEPGPGEKLFF	TGTGCCAGCAGCGTAGAGCCGGGCCCAGGTGAAAAACTGTTTTTT
16	TRBV4-3	-	-	TRBJ1-2	CASSQSLGLMAYGYTF	TGCGCCAGCAGCCAATCTTTGGGGCTAATGGCCTATGGCTACACCTTC
18	TRBV5-1	TRBD2	once	TRBJ2-3	CASSPERLLAGVIDTQYF	TGCGCCAGCAGCCCCGAACGTTTACTAGCGGGAGTGATAGATACGCAGTATTTT
12	TRBV1	-	-	TRBJ2-5	CTSSQHTETQYF	TGCACCAGCAGCCAACACACAGAGACCCAGTACTTC
16	TRBV5-4	TRBD1	-	TRBJ2-5	CASSPRGSGGQETQYF	TGTGCCAGCAGCCCCAGGGGGTCAGGGGGCCAAGAGACCCAGTACTTC